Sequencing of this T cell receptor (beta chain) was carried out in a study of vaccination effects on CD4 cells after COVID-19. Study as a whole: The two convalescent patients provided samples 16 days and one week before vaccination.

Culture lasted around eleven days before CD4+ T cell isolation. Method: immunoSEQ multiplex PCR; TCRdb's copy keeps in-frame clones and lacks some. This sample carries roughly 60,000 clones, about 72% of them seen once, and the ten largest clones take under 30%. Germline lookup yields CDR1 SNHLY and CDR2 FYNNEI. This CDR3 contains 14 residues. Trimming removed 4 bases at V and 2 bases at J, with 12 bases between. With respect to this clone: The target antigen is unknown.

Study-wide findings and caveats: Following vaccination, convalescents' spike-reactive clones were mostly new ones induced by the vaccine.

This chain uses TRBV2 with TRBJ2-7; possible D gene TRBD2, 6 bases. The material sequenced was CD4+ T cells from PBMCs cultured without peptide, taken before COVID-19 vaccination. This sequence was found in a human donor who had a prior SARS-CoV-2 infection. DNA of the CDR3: TGTGCCAGCAGTGGGGGACTTCGAACCTACGAGCAGTACTTC. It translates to CASSGGLRTYEQYF.